This T cell receptor beta chain was observed in a study of T cells expressing NK-cell markers (dated by TCRdb to 2019 to 2021). Notes on the research overall: Three sorted T-cell subsets (CD3+CD56+NKG2C+, CD3+CD56+NKG2C- and CD3+CD56-NKG2C+) from several donors had their TCR beta-chain repertoires profiled. Among the eight sequenced donors, only one was HCMV-seronegative, while the other seven were HCMV-seropositive. The libraries were sequenced on Illumina HiSeq 2000/2500, MiSeq or NextSeq, producing 2 x 150 bp reads. The eight sequenced donors were randomly selected healthy volunteers, three men and five women. Broader findings and caveats from the paper: Those dominant clonotypes were again the most abundant among CD3+CD56-NKG2C+ cells in a handful of donors, at about 25-60.1%. In a handful of donors, the dominant CD3+CD56+NKG2C+ clonotypes ranked among the top 10 CD8+ clonotypes, making up roughly 1.0-7.0% of CD8+ T cells. It remained unclear whether the expanded NKG2C-expressing T cell clones were specific for HCMV antigens.

To note about this clonotype: There is no known antigen for this receptor.

A commercial ELISA kit detecting HCMV-specific IgG in serum was used to determine HCMV serostatus. Ficoll density gradient centrifugation was used to isolate peripheral blood mononuclear cells from blood. Sequenced on an Illumina HiSeq 2000. TCR beta cDNA libraries were made by 5'RACE template switching that added a universal primer site and unique molecular identifiers. cDNA synthesis was primed from the TCR beta constant segment, followed by two successive PCR amplification steps. In the source study's methods: MIGEC was used to demultiplex reads and group reads by UMI, and MiTCR was used to assemble and quantify clonotypes. To exclude erroneous sequences, any TCR cDNA sequence not supported by at least two reads was discarded. The tcR package was used for downstream repertoire analysis, with clonotypes matched between fractions based on CDR3 nucleotide sequence plus V segment. VDJmatch was used to annotate antigen specificity against VDJdb, with one amino acid substitution in CDR3 permitted. TCRdb reprocessed the reads, and each CDR3 protein sequence is entered once, without DNA. The V and J calls and clone size come from TCRdb's table, not from the authors' own analysis. This sample's table carries roughly 160,000 distinct CDR3 sequences. The ten largest clones add up to less than 20% of the sample.

The CDR3 sequence holds 14 residues, the cysteine and phenylalanine included. There is no recorded DNA. In the germline V gene (reference sequence), CDR1 corresponds to SEHNR and CDR2 to FQNEAQ. The sequence was obtained from a woman aged 18-70 years in good health. The rearranged segments are TRBV7-9 and TRBJ2-2. The sample was blood T cells: a sorted CD56 or NKG2C T cell subset, CD4+ or CD8+ T cells, or bulk PBMC T cells (not recorded which). The CDR3 amino acid sequence is: CASSLLRDTGELFF. With the rest looked up from the reference TRBV7-9 and TRBJ2-2 genes rather than sequenced, the full variable domain is DTGVSQNPRHKITKRGQNVTFRCDPISEHNRLYWYRQTLGQGPEFLTYFQNEAQLEKSRLLSDRFSAERPKGSFSTLEIQRTEQGDSAMYLCASSLLRDTGELFFGEGSRLTVL.